A selection of T cell receptor beta chains follows, all from one sample in a study of CD8 T cells in ankylosing spondylitis. TCRdb re-derived calls from the 5' RACE reads in MiXCR, one entry per CDR3 protein. The table shows around 150,000 distinct CDR3 sequences, with 30% to 35% occurring only once. Sample: synovial fluid, either unsorted or a sorted T cell fraction (not recorded which). Receptor source: a male donor with ankylosing spondylitis. Each CDR3 is given with its conserved first and last residue. D genes are given only for firm matches. Clone size is stated in some rows and not others, as once, few, many or a class when expanded.

cdr3_nt: TGCAGCGTTGAACGGCAGAACACTGAAGCTTTCTTT
cdr3_aa: CSVERQNTEAFF
v_call: TRBV29-1
j_call: TRBJ1-1
clone_size: many
d_call: NA
cdr3_length: 12

cdr3_nt: TGTGCCAGCCAAGGGACAGCCTACGAGCAGTACTTC
cdr3_aa: CASQGTAYEQYF
v_call: TRBV18
j_call: TRBJ2-7
clone_size: NA
d_call: TRBD1
cdr3_length: 12

cdr3_nt: TGTGCCAGCAGCGTAATCGGGACTCTCCTGGATACGCAGTATTTT
cdr3_aa: CASSVIGTLLDTQYF
v_call: TRBV9
j_call: TRBJ2-3
clone_size: NA
d_call: NA
cdr3_length: 15

cdr3_nt: TGCGCCAGCAGCCTACCCGCTGGGGGCTACACCTTC
cdr3_aa: CASSLPAGGYTF
v_call: TRBV5-1
j_call: TRBJ1-2
clone_size: few
d_call: NA
cdr3_length: 12

cdr3_nt: TGTGCCAGCAGCTTCGCGAGGGGGGAGACCCAGTACTTC
cdr3_aa: CASSFARGETQYF
v_call: TRBV7-2
j_call: TRBJ2-5
clone_size: few
d_call: NA
cdr3_length: 13

cdr3_nt: TGCAGCGTTGGAAGGGAGTCCCGATACAATGAGCAGTTCTTC
cdr3_aa: CSVGRESRYNEQFF
v_call: TRBV29-1
j_call: TRBJ2-1
clone_size: NA
d_call: NA
cdr3_length: 14

cdr3_nt: TGTGCCAGCAGTGAAAGGGGGCAGGAGACTAACACCGGGGAGCTGTTTTTT
cdr3_aa: CASSERGQETNTGELFF
v_call: TRBV2
j_call: TRBJ2-2
clone_size: few
d_call: TRBD1
cdr3_length: 17

cdr3_nt: TGCAGTGCTAGACCTCCGGACAGGGCTAACACTGAAGCTTTCTTT
cdr3_aa: CSARPPDRANTEAFF
v_call: TRBV20-1
j_call: TRBJ1-1
clone_size: NA
d_call: TRBD1
cdr3_length: 15

cdr3_nt: TGTGCCAGCAGCTTAGCGGGATTCAAGCACGAGCAGTACTTC
cdr3_aa: CASSLAGFKHEQYF
v_call: TRBV7-2
j_call: TRBJ2-7
clone_size: NA
d_call: NA
cdr3_length: 14

cdr3_nt: TGCAGTGGGGCCCTTCAAGGGAACACTGAAGCTTTCTTT
cdr3_aa: CSGALQGNTEAFF
v_call: TRBV20-1
j_call: TRBJ1-1
clone_size: NA
d_call: NA
cdr3_length: 13

cdr3_nt: TGCGCCAGCAGCTCGCTCCTGCCCGGGACAGGGGGCACAGATACGCAGTATTTT
cdr3_aa: CASSSLLPGTGGTDTQYF
v_call: TRBV5-1
j_call: TRBJ2-3
clone_size: many
d_call: TRBD1
cdr3_length: 18

cdr3_nt: TGTGCCAGCAGCCCAATACTCGGGACAGGTGCCTACACCTTC
cdr3_aa: CASSPILGTGAYTF
v_call: TRBV3-1
j_call: TRBJ1-2
clone_size: NA
d_call: TRBD1
cdr3_length: 14

cdr3_nt: TGTGCCAGCAGCCCAGGGGGGGCCACCATGAACACTGAAGCTTTCTTT
cdr3_aa: CASSPGGATMNTEAFF
v_call: TRBV9
j_call: TRBJ1-1
clone_size: many
d_call: TRBD1
cdr3_length: 16

cdr3_nt: TGTGCCAGCAGCTTAGGTTCGGCTCAGCGCGGAGGCTACACCTTC
cdr3_aa: CASSLGSAQRGGYTF
v_call: TRBV11-2
j_call: TRBJ1-2
clone_size: NA
d_call: NA
cdr3_length: 15

cdr3_nt: TGCAGTGCTAGAGATAGCACGGGACTCTATGGCTACACCTTC
cdr3_aa: CSARDSTGLYGYTF
v_call: TRBV20-1
j_call: TRBJ1-2
clone_size: NA
d_call: NA
cdr3_length: 14

cdr3_nt: TGCGCCAGCAGTGAGTCGGTTGCAGACTATACGCAGTATTTT
cdr3_aa: CASSESVADYTQYF
v_call: TRBV10-1
j_call: TRBJ2-3
clone_size: NA
d_call: NA
cdr3_length: 14

cdr3_nt: TGTGCCAGCAGCTTTAACCCGGGGGAGACCCAGTACTTC
cdr3_aa: CASSFNPGETQYF
v_call: TRBV7-2
j_call: TRBJ2-5
clone_size: NA
d_call: NA
cdr3_length: 13

cdr3_nt: TGTGCCAGCAGCTTCGGACACGCCCAAGCTAACTATGGCTACACCTTC
cdr3_aa: CASSFGHAQANYGYTF
v_call: TRBV5-6
j_call: TRBJ1-2
clone_size: few
d_call: NA
cdr3_length: 16

cdr3_nt: TGCGCCAGCAGCACCCATCCCGGGACAGGGACTGGGGCCAACGTCCTGACTTTC
cdr3_aa: CASSTHPGTGTGANVLTF
v_call: TRBV5-1
j_call: TRBJ2-6
clone_size: few
d_call: TRBD1
cdr3_length: 18

cdr3_nt: TGCAGTGCTAGAGGTTACCGGGACAGGGGTTTTAACTACGAGCAGTACTTC
cdr3_aa: CSARGYRDRGFNYEQYF
v_call: TRBV20-1
j_call: TRBJ2-7
clone_size: many
d_call: TRBD1
cdr3_length: 17

cdr3_nt: TGCGCCAGCAGTTCCGGGGGGACGGATAATTCACCCCTCCACTTT
cdr3_aa: CASSSGGTDNSPLHF
v_call: TRBV5-1
j_call: TRBJ1-6
clone_size: NA
d_call: NA
cdr3_length: 15

cdr3_nt: TGTGCCAGCAGCTTAGGTGGGACAGGGTACTATGGCTACACCTTC
cdr3_aa: CASSLGGTGYYGYTF
v_call: TRBV7-2
j_call: TRBJ1-2
clone_size: few
d_call: TRBD1
cdr3_length: 15

cdr3_nt: TGTGCCAGCAGCTTCGGGGGTGAGCAGTTCTTC
cdr3_aa: CASSFGGEQFF
v_call: TRBV9
j_call: TRBJ2-1
clone_size: NA
d_call: NA
cdr3_length: 11

cdr3_nt: TGTGCCACCAGCAGAGATGGGGGCTTCACTGAAGCTTTCTTT
cdr3_aa: CATSRDGGFTEAFF
v_call: TRBV15
j_call: TRBJ1-1
clone_size: NA
d_call: NA
cdr3_length: 14

cdr3_nt: TGTGCCAGCACCCCGGAGCTAGCGGGGAAGCAGTACTTC
cdr3_aa: CASTPELAGKQYF
v_call: TRBV12-3/TRBV12-4
j_call: TRBJ2-7
clone_size: few
d_call: TRBD2
cdr3_length: 13

cdr3_nt: TGCGCCAGCAGCCTTTATAGGGGGGAATACTACGAGCAGTACTTC
cdr3_aa: CASSLYRGEYYEQYF
v_call: TRBV4-3
j_call: TRBJ2-7
clone_size: NA
d_call: NA
cdr3_length: 15

cdr3_nt: TGTGCCAGCAGCAGACAGGGGCCGGGTCCCGGGGCGCAGTATTTT
cdr3_aa: CASSRQGPGPGAQYF
v_call: TRBV2
j_call: TRBJ2-3
clone_size: NA
d_call: TRBD1
cdr3_length: 15

cdr3_nt: TGTGCCAGCAGCTTAGCGTTCGACCACAATGAGCAGTTCTTC
cdr3_aa: CASSLAFDHNEQFF
v_call: TRBV7-2
j_call: TRBJ2-1
clone_size: many
d_call: NA
cdr3_length: 14

cdr3_nt: TGCAGTGCTCAGAGGGGAGCTGGGTCCTACGAGCAGTACTTC
cdr3_aa: CSAQRGAGSYEQYF
v_call: TRBV20-1
j_call: TRBJ2-7
clone_size: NA
d_call: NA
cdr3_length: 14

cdr3_nt: TGTGCCAGCAGCGTAGGCCAGCCAGGCTCTGGAAACACCATATATTTT
cdr3_aa: CASSVGQPGSGNTIYF
v_call: TRBV9
j_call: TRBJ1-3
clone_size: NA
d_call: NA
cdr3_length: 16

cdr3_nt: TGCGCCAGCAGCTTGACAGGGCCCTCCTACGAGCAGTACTTC
cdr3_aa: CASSLTGPSYEQYF
v_call: TRBV5-1
j_call: TRBJ2-7
clone_size: NA
d_call: NA
cdr3_length: 14

cdr3_nt: TGCGCCAGCAGCTTACCGGACACCGGGGAGCTGTTTTTT
cdr3_aa: CASSLPDTGELFF
v_call: TRBV5-1
j_call: TRBJ2-2
clone_size: few
d_call: NA
cdr3_length: 13

cdr3_nt: TGCGCCAGCAGCTCGACAGGGTGGGAAAAACTGTTTTTT
cdr3_aa: CASSSTGWEKLFF
v_call: TRBV5-1
j_call: TRBJ1-4
clone_size: few
d_call: TRBD1
cdr3_length: 13

cdr3_nt: TGTGCCAGCAGACAAACAGGGTATGAGCAGTTCTTC
cdr3_aa: CASRQTGYEQFF
v_call: TRBV7-2
j_call: TRBJ2-1
clone_size: NA
d_call: NA
cdr3_length: 12

cdr3_nt: TGTGCCAGCAGCTTACAACAGTACTGGTACGAGCAGTACTTC
cdr3_aa: CASSLQQYWYEQYF
v_call: TRBV7-8
j_call: TRBJ2-7
clone_size: many
d_call: NA
cdr3_length: 14

cdr3_nt: TGCGCCAGCAGCTTTCAGGGAGATAATTCACCCCTCCACTTT
cdr3_aa: CASSFQGDNSPLHF
v_call: TRBV5-1
j_call: TRBJ1-6
clone_size: few
d_call: NA
cdr3_length: 14

cdr3_nt: TGTGCCATCAGTGTTAGTGGAACAGATACGCAGTATTTT
cdr3_aa: CAISVSGTDTQYF
v_call: TRBV10-3
j_call: TRBJ2-3
clone_size: NA
d_call: NA
cdr3_length: 13

cdr3_nt: TGTGCCAGCAGAAGGGCCGGGACAGGGGGCTTCGAGCAGTACTTC
cdr3_aa: CASRRAGTGGFEQYF
v_call: TRBV6-1
j_call: TRBJ2-7
clone_size: NA
d_call: TRBD1
cdr3_length: 15

cdr3_nt: TGTGCCAGCAGTGTAGGGGGGAACAATCAGCCCCAGCATTTT
cdr3_aa: CASSVGGNNQPQHF
v_call: TRBV2
j_call: TRBJ1-5
clone_size: NA
d_call: NA
cdr3_length: 14

cdr3_nt: TGTGCCAGCAGCCCCAGGGGAGGGGGCATGGCTCAGCCCCAGCATTTT
cdr3_aa: CASSPRGGGMAQPQHF
v_call: TRBV7-2
j_call: TRBJ1-5
clone_size: few
d_call: TRBD1
cdr3_length: 16

cdr3_nt: TGTGCCAGCAGTTTATCGCCGAATAGGGGAACCTACAATGAGCAGTTCTTC
cdr3_aa: CASSLSPNRGTYNEQFF
v_call: TRBV27
j_call: TRBJ2-1
clone_size: once
d_call: NA
cdr3_length: 17

cdr3_nt: TGTGCCAGCAGCGAGGGGGTTTGGAGACGAGCTGAAGCTTTCTTT
cdr3_aa: CASSEGVWRRAEAFF
v_call: TRBV11-2
j_call: TRBJ1-1
clone_size: NA
d_call: NA
cdr3_length: 15

cdr3_nt: TGTGCCAGCAGCTTAGGAACCAGCTCTGAAGCTTTCTTT
cdr3_aa: CASSLGTSSEAFF
v_call: TRBV7-9
j_call: TRBJ1-1
clone_size: NA
d_call: NA
cdr3_length: 13

cdr3_nt: TGTGCCAGCAGGGGGGGCAGACAGGGGGCAAAGGGGGCTAACTATGGCTACACCTTC
cdr3_aa: CASRGGRQGAKGANYGYTF
v_call: TRBV2
j_call: TRBJ1-2
clone_size: NA
d_call: TRBD1
cdr3_length: 19

cdr3_nt: TGTGCCAGCAGCGTAGGCGGGGCTAGCACAGATACGCAGTATTTT
cdr3_aa: CASSVGGASTDTQYF
v_call: TRBV9
j_call: TRBJ2-3
clone_size: NA
d_call: NA
cdr3_length: 15

cdr3_nt: TGTACCAGCAGTGCCCGAAGAGACCGAAACAATCAGCCCCAGCATTTT
cdr3_aa: CTSSARRDRNNQPQHF
v_call: TRBV2
j_call: TRBJ1-5
clone_size: NA
d_call: NA
cdr3_length: 16

cdr3_nt: TGTGCCAGCAGCCAAGAGGGCCCCGGGGGTGGGCGGGTCTCCTACGAGCAGTACTTC
cdr3_aa: CASSQEGPGGGRVSYEQYF
v_call: TRBV4-2
j_call: TRBJ2-7
clone_size: many
d_call: NA
cdr3_length: 19

cdr3_nt: TGTGCCAGCAGCTTAACCCAGCGGGATACGCAGTATTTT
cdr3_aa: CASSLTQRDTQYF
v_call: TRBV7-3
j_call: TRBJ2-3
clone_size: medium-sized
d_call: NA
cdr3_length: 13

cdr3_nt: TGTGCCAGCAGACCCGGGACAGGGGTATCCTACAATGAGCAGTTCTTC
cdr3_aa: CASRPGTGVSYNEQFF
v_call: TRBV11-2
j_call: TRBJ2-1
clone_size: NA
d_call: TRBD1
cdr3_length: 16

cdr3_nt: TGTGCCAGCTCACCGCCTTGGGGGGCGCAGGGTTCCTACGAGCAGTACTTC
cdr3_aa: CASSPPWGAQGSYEQYF
v_call: TRBV18
j_call: TRBJ2-7
clone_size: few
d_call: NA
cdr3_length: 17

cdr3_nt: TGCAGCGTCCGACTAGCGGGATCCTACGAGCAGTACTTC
cdr3_aa: CSVRLAGSYEQYF
v_call: TRBV29-1
j_call: TRBJ2-7
clone_size: NA
d_call: TRBD2
cdr3_length: 13

cdr3_nt: TGTGCCAGCAGTTTCCGGACTAGCGGGAGAACAGCGTACGAGCAGTACTTC
cdr3_aa: CASSFRTSGRTAYEQYF
v_call: TRBV6-2/TRBV6-3
j_call: TRBJ2-7
clone_size: NA
d_call: TRBD2
cdr3_length: 17

cdr3_nt: TGCAGCGTTACCGGGGACCAAGAGACCCAGTACTTC
cdr3_aa: CSVTGDQETQYF
v_call: TRBV29-1
j_call: TRBJ2-5
clone_size: few
d_call: NA
cdr3_length: 12

cdr3_nt: TGTGCCAGCAGCCAAGAGGCCAGGGGGTACAATGAGCAGTTCTTC
cdr3_aa: CASSQEARGYNEQFF
v_call: TRBV4-2
j_call: TRBJ2-1
clone_size: NA
d_call: TRBD1
cdr3_length: 15

cdr3_nt: TGTGCCAGCCAGGGACTCACCACCGGGGAGCTGTTTTTT
cdr3_aa: CASQGLTTGELFF
v_call: TRBV3-1
j_call: TRBJ2-2
clone_size: NA
d_call: NA
cdr3_length: 13

cdr3_nt: TGCAGTGCTAGAGGTAGTGCCATAGGGGAGCTGTTTTTT
cdr3_aa: CSARGSAIGELFF
v_call: TRBV20-1
j_call: TRBJ2-2
clone_size: many
d_call: NA
cdr3_length: 13

cdr3_nt: TGTGCCAGCTCACCAACTAGCGGGAGGGGTCACAATGAGCAGTTCTTC
cdr3_aa: CASSPTSGRGHNEQFF
v_call: TRBV18
j_call: TRBJ2-1
clone_size: NA
d_call: TRBD2
cdr3_length: 16